This entry features one T cell receptor (beta chain) sequence. CDR1 and CDR2 (germline): SGHNT, YYREEE (reference sequence). The J segment lost 2 bases and the V segment lost 4 bases, leaving 6 bases of the junction unmatched. The CDR3 runs to 14 residues. Generated by immunoSEQ multiplex PCR, the TCRdb table keeps only in-frame clones and is missing some. The sample includes approximately 46,000 clones, about 90% of them seen just once. These data originate in a study of T cell responses to AZD1222 COVID-19 vaccine. The TCR originated in an adult who received the AZD1222 COVID-19 vaccine. The input for sequencing was peripheral blood, taken 28 days after the second AZD1222 dose. This sequence joins TRBV5-4 and TRBJ2-7; 7 nucleotides line up with TRBD2. CDR3 sequence reads: CASSGRGPAYEQYF. CDR3 nucleotide sequence: TGTGCCAGCAGCGGGAGGGGACCTGCCTACGAGCAGTACTTC.